The 21 T cell receptor beta chains listed next were all sequenced from one sample in a study of graft-versus-host responses after intestinal transplantation. The time point denotes: postoperative day 105 after intestinal transplantation (dayNNNN = postoperative day). TCRdb keeps only in-frame clones here, not all; method: immunoSEQ multiplex PCR. Among 12,000 or so clones, roughly nine tenths were seen once, and the ten largest hold about 3.4%. The sequencing used PBMCs, collected 105 days after intestinal transplantation. All receptors derive from a human patient who received an intestinal transplant, so some T cells may come from the graft donor.

This chain connects TRBV6-1 to TRBJ2-7, with 9 positions matching TRBD2. Germline V gene sequence: CDR1 MNHNS, CDR2 SASEGT. The CDR3 contains 15 residues. V was clipped by 0 bases and J by 2 bases; unmatched bases: 2. CDR3 protein: CASSEAPSGAYEQYF. The CDR3 DNA reads TGTGCCAGCAGTGAAGCGCCTAGCGGGGCCTACGAGCAGTACTTC.

V is TRBV9 and J is TRBJ2-5; a possible D gene is TRBD1 (5 bases). CDR3 length equals 14 residues. CDR1 is SGDLS and CDR2 is YYNGEE in the germline V gene. The V end was cut by 1 base, the J end by 0 bases, with 7 bases between. Here the CDR3 reads CASSVSGNQETQYF. In DNA, the CDR3 is TGTGCCAGCAGCGTATCAGGGAACCAAGAGACCCAGTACTTC.

The chain is built from TRBV9 and TRBJ2-7; 9 positions agree with TRBD2. In germline, CDR1 is SGDLS, CDR2 YYNGEE. The CDR3 spans 15 residues. V gave up 3 bases and J gave up 3 bases; unmatched junction bases: 7. CDR3 DNA sequence: TGTGCCAGCAGCGAAAGCGGGGGGCCCGTCTACGAGCAGTACTTC. Protein: CASSESGGPVYEQYF.

This chain uses TRBV19 with TRBJ2-5; weak D call: TRBD2 (5 bases). Trimming shortened V by 3 bases and J by 5 bases, and 13 bases separated the two germline ends. The CDR3 consists of 14 residues. The germline V gene encodes CDR1 LNHDA and CDR2 SQIVND (reference sequence). The chain's CDR3 is CASSISAGRETQYF. The CDR3 DNA reads as TGTGCCAGTAGTATCTCGGCGGGTCGCGAGACCCAGTACTTC.

The CDR3 nucleotides are TGTGCCAGTAGTACGGACAGCAGAAACACTGAAGCTTTCTTT. It translates to CASSTDSRNTEAFF. The chain has TRBV19 and TRBJ1-1, with D perhaps matching TRBD1 (6 bases). V dropped 4 bases and J dropped 2 bases, with 11 bases sitting between them. The CDR3 sequence is 14 residues long. Germline V CDR1 and CDR2: LNHDA, SQIVND (reference sequence). Based on the CDR3 plus reference TRBV19 and TRBJ1-1, the full variable domain is DGGITQSPKYLFRKEGQNVTLSCEQNLNHDAMYWYRQDPGQGLRLIYYSQIVNDFQKGDIAEGYSVSREKKESFPLTVTSAQKNPTAFYLCASSTDSRNTEAFFGQGTRLTVV.

This chain joins TRBV6-5 and TRBJ2-2, with TRBD2 identical over 7 bases. In germline, CDR1 is MNHEY, CDR2 SVGAGI. With V trimmed by 6 bases and J by 0 bases, 4 bases remained unmatched. This CDR3 has 15 amino acids. The CDR3 reads CASRPSGANTGELFF. The CDR3 bases are TGTGCCAGCAGGCCTAGCGGCGCGAACACCGGGGAGCTGTTTTTT.

The J gene is TRBJ2-1, the V gene TRBV11-2; 11 nucleotides align to TRBD2. V was clipped by 4 bases and J by 7 bases; unmatched bases: 3. The CDR3 is 14 amino acids. The germline V gene encodes CDR1 SGHAT and CDR2 FQNNGV. The DNA of the CDR3 is TGTGCCAGCAGCTCTAGCGGGAGGTGGAATGAGCAGTTCTTC. Encoded protein: CASSSSGRWNEQFF.

The J gene is TRBJ2-2, the V gene TRBV18, with D maybe TRBD1 (6 bases). The V gene's germline CDR1 is KGHSH and CDR2 LQKENI. Between the trimmed V and J ends, which lost 4 bases and 2 bases, there was a span of 8 bases. This CDR3 has 14 amino acids. DNA for the CDR3: TGTGCCAGCTCACGGGGACAAAACACCGGGGAGCTGTTTTTT. It codes for CASSRGQNTGELFF.

The chain joins TRBV10-2 to TRBJ1-5; 7 bases agree with TRBD1. This CDR3 comprises 14 residues. Losses at the gene ends were 3 bases for V and 1 base for J; bases not matched to a gene: 0. CDR1 and CDR2 from the germline V gene are WSHSY and SAAADI. The chain's CDR3 is CASSEQGSNQPQHF. Here the CDR3 DNA reads TGCGCCAGCAGTGAACAGGGGAGCAATCAGCCCCAGCATTTT.

The CDR3 sequence: CASSQSPNTEAFF. The CDR3 DNA is TGTGCCAGCAGCCAAAGCCCCAACACTGAAGCTTTCTTT. The rearrangement links TRBV11-2 to TRBJ1-1; no definite D call. CDR1 and CDR2 (germline): SGHAT, FQNNGV. This CDR3 spans 13 amino acids. Trimming took 5 bases from V and 2 from J, leaving 9 bases between them.

This chain connects TRBV7-9 to TRBJ1-1; unclear D gene. The CDR3 contains 14 residues. Trimming left V 5 bases short and J 5 bases short, with 15 bases between. Germline lookup yields CDR1 SEHNR and CDR2 FQNEAQ (reference sequence). CDR3 residues: CASSLEGIWTEAFF. CDR3 bases: TGTGCCAGCAGCCTGGAAGGGATTTGGACTGAAGCTTTCTTT.

The chain recombines TRBV27 with TRBJ1-6; D ambiguous. The germline gives CDR1 MNHEY, CDR2 SMNVEV (reference sequence). V dropped 6 bases and J dropped 10 bases, with 10 bases sitting between them. The CDR3 consists of 12 residues. The chain's CDR3 is CASRTGGSPLHF. The CDR3 DNA reads TGTGCCAGCAGAACGGGCGGATCACCCCTCCACTTT.

The V call is TRBV2, the J call TRBJ2-5, with TRBD2 matching 8 bases. Germline V gene lookup returns CDR1 SNHLY and CDR2 FYNNEI. The CDR3 runs to 13 residues. Losses at the gene ends were 8 bases for V and 2 bases for J; bases not matched to a gene: 4. The CDR3 coding sequence is TGTGCCAGCGAACGGGGGGGGCAAGAGACCCAGTACTTC. It codes for CASERGGQETQYF.

The chain couples TRBV1 to TRBJ2-1. TRBV1 is termed a pseudogene. This CDR3 is 11 amino acids long. CDR3 bases: TGCACCAGCAGCCCGCCACCTCCGCAGTTCTTC. As protein: CTSSPPPPQFF.

The chain has TRBV9 and TRBJ1-1, with a weak D call TRBD1 (6 bases). The germline V and J ends were trimmed by 0 bases and 10 bases, with 13 bases remaining between them. Germline-derived CDR1 and CDR2 are SGDLS and YYNGEE. The CDR3 consists of 13 residues. The CDR3 reads CASSVEDRDRAFF. In DNA, the CDR3 is TGTGCCAGCAGCGTAGAGGACAGAGACCGAGCTTTCTTT.

V is TRBV5-1 and J is TRBJ2-3; TRBD2 aligns across 12 bases. V lost 3 bases to trimming and J lost 1 base; unmatched junction nucleotides: 0. CDR3 size: 15 residues. CDR1 and CDR2 from the germline V gene are SGHRS and YFSETQ. The CDR3 protein is CASSWTSGGTDTQYF. The DNA for the CDR3 is TGCGCCAGCAGCTGGACTAGCGGGGGCACAGATACGCAGTATTTT.

The genes are TRBV15 and TRBJ2-2; D is tentatively TRBD1 or TRBD2 (5 bases each). The length of the CDR3 is 15 residues. Trimming removed 3 bases at V and 5 bases at J, with 13 bases between. The germline V gene has CDR1 LNHNV and CDR2 YYDKDF (reference sequence). CDR3 protein: CATSRGPTGTGELFF. The CDR3 DNA reads as TGTGCCACCAGCAGGGGACCAACGGGGACCGGGGAGCTGTTTTTT.

The rearrangement uses TRBV18 and TRBJ2-3, with D unresolved. CDR1 is KGHSH, CDR2 LQKENI, per germline. The CDR3 totals 16 residues. Trimming removed 2 bases at V and 4 bases at J, with 16 bases between. The chain's CDR3 is CASSPIKQFTADTQYF. Written as DNA, the CDR3 is TGTGCCAGCTCACCAATTAAGCAGTTCACGGCAGATACGCAGTATTTT.

Concerning this clone itself: Other DNA sequences in the sample encode the same CDR3. This chain connects TRBV6-4 to TRBJ2-3; TRBD2 matches at 8 bases. V dropped 0 bases and J dropped 2; count of bases not matched to a gene: 1. The germline V gene encodes CDR1 MRHNA and CDR2 SNTAGT. There are 15 residues in the CDR3. DNA for the CDR3: TGTGCCAGCAGTGACTCCGGGGGGGCCACAGATACGCAGTATTTT. Translation gives CASSDSGGATDTQYF.

The rearrangement links TRBV28 to TRBJ2-3, with D possibly matching TRBD2 (6 bases). Germline V CDR1 and CDR2: MDHEN, SYDVKM. The CDR3 contains 18 residues. The germline V and J ends were trimmed by 6 bases and 0 bases, with 22 bases remaining between them. The CDR3 DNA is TGTGCCAGCAGGCCCTTCCGAGGGCGGGATTCTAGCACAGATACGCAGTATTTT. This translates into CASRPFRGRDSSTDTQYF.

This sequence joins TRBV5-4 and TRBJ2-3; 14 bases agree with TRBD2. The CDR3 is 18 residues long. CDR1 and CDR2 (germline): SGHNT, YYREEE (reference sequence). Trimming took 4 bases from V and 1 from J; bases not matched to a gene: 8. CDR3 region: CASSKGTSGSGGTDTQYF. CDR3 bases: TGTGCCAGCAGCAAAGGGACTAGCGGGAGTGGAGGCACAGATACGCAGTATTTT. Drawing the rest from reference TRBV5-4 and TRBJ2-3, the complete variable domain is ETGVTQSPTHLIKTRGQQVTLRCSSQSGHNTVSWYQQALGQGPQFIFQYYREEENGRGNFPPRFSGLQFPNYSSELNVNALELDDSALYLCASSKGTSGSGGTDTQYFGPGTRLTVL.